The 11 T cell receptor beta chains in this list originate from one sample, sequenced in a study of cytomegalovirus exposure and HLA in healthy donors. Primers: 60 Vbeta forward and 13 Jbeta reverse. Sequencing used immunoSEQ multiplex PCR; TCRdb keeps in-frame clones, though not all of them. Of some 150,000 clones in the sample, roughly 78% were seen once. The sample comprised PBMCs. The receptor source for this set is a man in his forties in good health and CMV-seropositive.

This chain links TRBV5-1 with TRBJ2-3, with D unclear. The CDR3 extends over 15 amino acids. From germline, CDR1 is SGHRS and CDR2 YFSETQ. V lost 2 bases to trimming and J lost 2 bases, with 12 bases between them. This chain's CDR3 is CASSFLRSFTDTQYF. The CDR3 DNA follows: TGCGCCAGCAGCTTTCTACGAAGTTTCACAGATACGCAGTATTTT. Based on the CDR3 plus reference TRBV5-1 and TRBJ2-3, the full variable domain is KAGVTQTPRYLIKTRGQQVTLSCSPISGHRSVSWYQQTPGQGLQFLFEYFSETQRNKGNFPGRFSGRQFSNSRSEMNVSTLELGDSALYLCASSFLRSFTDTQYFGPGTRLTVL.

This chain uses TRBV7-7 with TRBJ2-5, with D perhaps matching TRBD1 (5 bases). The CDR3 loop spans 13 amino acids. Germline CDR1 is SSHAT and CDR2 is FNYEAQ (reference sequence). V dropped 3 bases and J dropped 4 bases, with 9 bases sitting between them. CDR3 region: CASSLGQGETQYF. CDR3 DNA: TGTGCCAGCAGCTTGGGCCAGGGAGAGACCCAGTACTTC.

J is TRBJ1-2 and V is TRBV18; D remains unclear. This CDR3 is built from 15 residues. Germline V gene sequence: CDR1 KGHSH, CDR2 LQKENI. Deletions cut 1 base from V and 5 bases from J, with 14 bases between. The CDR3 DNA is TGTGCCAGCTCACCACAGGAGGACCTTCCATATGGCTACACCTTC. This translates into CASSPQEDLPYGYTF.

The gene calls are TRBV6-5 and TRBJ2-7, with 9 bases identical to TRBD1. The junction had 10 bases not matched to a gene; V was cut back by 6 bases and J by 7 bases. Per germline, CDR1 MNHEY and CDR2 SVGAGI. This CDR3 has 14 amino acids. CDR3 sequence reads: CASRQTGGAGEQYF. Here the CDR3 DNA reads TGTGCCAGCAGGCAAACAGGGGGCGCGGGAGAGCAGTACTTC.

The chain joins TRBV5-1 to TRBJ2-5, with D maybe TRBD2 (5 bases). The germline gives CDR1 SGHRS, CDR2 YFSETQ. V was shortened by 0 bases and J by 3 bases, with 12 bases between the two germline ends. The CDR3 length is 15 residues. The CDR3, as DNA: TGCGCCAGCAGCTTGGGGATTGGGCGGGAAGAGACCCAGTACTTC. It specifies CASSLGIGREETQYF.

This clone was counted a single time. CDR3 residues: CASSVGTANNEQFF. The CDR3 nucleotides are TGTGCCAGCAGCGTAGGCACCGCTAATAATGAGCAGTTCTTC. The genes are TRBV9 and TRBJ2-1; D is undetermined. This CDR3 has 14 residues. Germline V gives CDR1 SGDLS, CDR2 YYNGEE. V lost 0 bases to trimming and J lost 7 bases, with 11 bases between them. The full variable domain, rest sourced from reference TRBV9 and TRBJ2-1, is DSGVTQTPKHLITATGQRVTLRCSPRSGDLSVYWYQQSLDQGLQFLIQYYNGEERAKGNILERFSAQQFPDLHSELNLSSLELGDSALYFCASSVGTANNEQFFGPGTRLTVL.

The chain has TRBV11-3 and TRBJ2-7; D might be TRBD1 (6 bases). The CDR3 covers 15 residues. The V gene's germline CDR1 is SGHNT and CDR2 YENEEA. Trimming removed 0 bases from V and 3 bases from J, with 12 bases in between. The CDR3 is CASSLDQGTDYEQYF. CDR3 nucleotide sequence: TGTGCCAGCAGCTTAGATCAGGGGACCGACTACGAGCAGTACTTC.

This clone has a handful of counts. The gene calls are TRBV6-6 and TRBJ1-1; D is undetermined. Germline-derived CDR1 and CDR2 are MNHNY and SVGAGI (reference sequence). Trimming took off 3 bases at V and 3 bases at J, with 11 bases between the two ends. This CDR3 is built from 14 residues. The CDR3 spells CASSYRGADTEAFF. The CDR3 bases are TGTGCCAGCAGTTATCGGGGAGCGGACACTGAAGCTTTCTTT.

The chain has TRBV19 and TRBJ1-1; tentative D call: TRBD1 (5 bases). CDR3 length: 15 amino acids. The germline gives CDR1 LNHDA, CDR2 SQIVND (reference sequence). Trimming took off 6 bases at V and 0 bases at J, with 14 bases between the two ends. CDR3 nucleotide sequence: TGTGCCAGTAGACCTCAAGGGGAATTGAACACTGAAGCTTTCTTT. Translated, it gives CASRPQGELNTEAFF.

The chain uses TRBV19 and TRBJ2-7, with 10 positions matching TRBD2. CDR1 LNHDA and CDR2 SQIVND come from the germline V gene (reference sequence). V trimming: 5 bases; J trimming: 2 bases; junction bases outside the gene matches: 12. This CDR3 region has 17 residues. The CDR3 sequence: CASSRVSGRIDAYEQYF. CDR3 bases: TGTGCCAGTAGTCGGGTTAGCGGGAGGATCGACGCCTACGAGCAGTACTTC. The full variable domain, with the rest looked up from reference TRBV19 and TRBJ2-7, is DGGITQSPKYLFRKEGQNVTLSCEQNLNHDAMYWYRQDPGQGLRLIYYSQIVNDFQKGDIAEGYSVSREKKESFPLTVTSAQKNPTAFYLCASSRVSGRIDAYEQYFGPGTRLTVT.

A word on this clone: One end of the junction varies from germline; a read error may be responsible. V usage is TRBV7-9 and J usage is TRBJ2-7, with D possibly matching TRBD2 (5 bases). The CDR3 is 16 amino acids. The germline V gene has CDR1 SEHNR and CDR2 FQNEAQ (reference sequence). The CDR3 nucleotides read TGTTCCAGCAGCTTAGTCAGGACTCACCCTTCCTACGAGCAGTACTTC. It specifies CSSSLVRTHPSYEQYF.